This T cell receptor (beta chain) was identified during a study of identical twins. General study points: Low generation-probability sequences were in excess among twin-shared out-of-frame alpha sequences. Findings came from cross-sectional statistics, without long-term follow-up of donors.

Germline values: CDR1 DFQATT, CDR2 SNEGSKA (reference sequence). Trimming pared 2 bases from V and 3 bases from J, leaving 18 bases between. This CDR3 has 16 amino acids. There were only healthy Caucasians among the donors. Template switching created a universal primer site, and the cDNA included unique molecular identifiers. TCRdb recomputed calls from the 5' RACE reads with MiXCR, one row per CDR3 protein. The sample includes roughly 630,000 distinct CDR3 sequences, around 7.5% of them seen just once. Concerning this clonotype itself: The antigen remains unidentified.

These data also formed part of another study, on yellow fever vaccine responses in identical twins.

The material sequenced was PBMCs. The chain recombines TRBV20-1 with TRBJ2-3; possibly TRBD2 for D (7 bases). The TCR was taken from a woman between 18 and 29 years old in good health. CDR3 in amino acids: CSARSWGGPATDTQYF. The CDR3 nucleotides read TGCAGTGCTAGATCGTGGGGGGGGCCCGCTACAGATACGCAGTATTTT.